These 21 T cell receptor beta chains were sequenced from one sample in a study of response to subunit inactivated influenza vaccine. TCRdb itself ran the RT-PCR reads through MiXCR, one entry per CDR3 protein. The sample contains more than 250,000 distinct CDR3 sequences, 20% to 25% of which appear only once. This specimen consisted of PBMCs from blood, obtained 21 months after vaccination. The receptors originated from a man aged 50 to 69 who received an inactivated influenza vaccine.

This clonotype has a handful of counts. The chain couples TRBV5-4 to TRBJ1-6; the D is unclear. V was clipped by 2 bases and J by 6 bases, with 9 bases between them. The CDR3 extends over 14 amino acids. Germline V CDR1 and CDR2: SGHNT, YYREEE (reference sequence). In DNA form, the CDR3 reads TGTGCCAGCAGCTTTGATCGGGGTAATTCACCCCTCCACTTT. This codes for CASSFDRGNSPLHF.

This clonotype was seen repeatedly, ten times or more. This chain joins TRBV5-1 and TRBJ1-6; 10 bases map to TRBD1. The V gene's germline CDR1 is SGHRS and CDR2 YFSETQ. There are 14 residues in the CDR3. The junction had 1 base not matched to a gene; V was cut back by 2 bases and J by 8 bases. The CDR3 region is CASSFGTGDSPLHF. The CDR3 coding sequence is TGCGCCAGCAGCTTCGGGACAGGGGATTCACCCCTCCACTTT. Based on the CDR3 plus reference TRBV5-1 and TRBJ1-6, the full variable domain is KAGVTQTPRYLIKTRGQQVTLSCSPISGHRSVSWYQQTPGQGLQFLFEYFSETQRNKGNFPGRFSGRQFSNSRSEMNVSTLELGDSALYLCASSFGTGDSPLHFGNGTRLTVT.

This clonotype was found a few times. V is TRBV29-1 and J is TRBJ1-1; D is undetermined. This CDR3 is built from 11 residues. In germline, CDR1 is SQVTM, CDR2 ANQGSEA. V was trimmed by 3 bases and J by 7 bases, leaving 9 bases between them. The CDR3 nucleotides read TGCAGCGTTGAGCAGAGAAGTGAAGCTTTCTTT. The encoded protein is CSVEQRSEAFF.

The chain has TRBV7-2 and TRBJ2-7; weak D call: TRBD2 (5 bases). V dropped 4 bases and J dropped 3 bases, with 16 bases sitting between them. CDR1 is SGHTA and CDR2 is FQGNSA in the germline V gene. The CDR3 has 15 residues. The CDR3, as DNA: TGTGCCAGCAGCTATGGGAGCACGTATGACTACGAGCAGTACTTC. This encodes CASSYGSTYDYEQYF.

The chain carries TRBV24-1 and TRBJ2-5, with TRBD2 matching 10 bases. Germline CDR1 and CDR2: KGHDR and SFDVKD. V lost 5 bases, J lost 4 bases, and 12 bases stayed unmatched. This CDR3 is built from 17 residues. DNA of the CDR3: TGTGCCACCAGTGGAGCTAGCGGGAGTGGAGGTGGAGAGACCCAGTACTTC. Translating gives CATSGASGSGGGETQYF.

This clonotype was recorded a few times. The chain recombines TRBV4-3 with TRBJ2-3, with TRBD2 matching over 14 bases. The germline V gene encodes CDR1 LGHNA and CDR2 YSLEER. Trimming removed 3 bases from V and 3 bases from J; junction bases left unmatched: 8. The CDR3 loop spans 18 amino acids. CDR3 residues: CASSQTSGRALGTDTQYF. For the CDR3, the DNA is TGCGCCAGCAGCCAGACTAGCGGGAGGGCTTTGGGGACAGATACGCAGTATTTT.

The CDR3 DNA sequence: TGCGCCAGCAGATCCCTCAGGGGCGCGGTGAACACTGAAGCTTTCTTT. It yields the protein CASRSLRGAVNTEAFF. The rearrangement joins TRBV5-1 to TRBJ1-1; D may be TRBD1 (6 bases). Germline loops: CDR1 SGHRS, CDR2 YFSETQ. Trimming took off 5 bases at V and 0 bases at J, with 17 bases between the two ends. The CDR3 covers 16 residues.

V and J are TRBV5-6 and TRBJ1-1; D is unclear. V shed 2 bases and J shed 0 bases, with 8 bases lying between them. The CDR3 totals 14 residues. Germline CDR1 is SGHDT and CDR2 is YYEEEE. The CDR3 DNA reads TGTGCCAGCAGCTTAATACAGCTGAACACTGAAGCTTTCTTT. Translating it yields CASSLIQLNTEAFF.

Ten or more counts support this clonotype. This rearrangement joins TRBV29-1 to TRBJ1-1; D is possibly TRBD1 (6 bases). V lost 3 bases, J lost 6 bases, and 20 bases lay in between. The germline CDR1 and CDR2 sequences are SQVTM and ANQGSEA. CDR3 size: 15 residues. This chain's CDR3 is CSVDGGEGKGAEAFF. CDR3 coding DNA: TGCAGCGTTGACGGTGGAGAGGGTAAGGGGGCTGAAGCTTTCTTT.

The V and J genes are TRBV28 and TRBJ2-7; TRBD2 aligns across 15 bases. The V and J ends lost 5 bases and 3 bases, in that order; junction bases with no gene match: 8. CDR1 is MDHEN, CDR2 SYDVKM, per germline. This CDR3 has 17 residues. DNA for the CDR3: TGTGCCAGCAGTACCGGGACTAGCGGGGGGCCCAGCTACGAGCAGTACTTC. This sequence encodes CASSTGTSGGPSYEQYF. Full variable domain (missing parts from reference TRBV28 and TRBJ2-7): DVKVTQSSRYLVKRTGEKVFLECVQDMDHENMFWYRQDPGLGLRLIYFSYDVKMKEKGDIPEGYSVSREKKERFSLILESASTNQTSMYLCASSTGTSGGPSYEQYFGPGTRLTVT.

This clonotype came up a few times. This chain connects TRBV27 to TRBJ1-1; D is perhaps TRBD1 (5 bases). This CDR3 spans 15 amino acids. The germline V gene encodes CDR1 MNHEY and CDR2 SMNVEV (reference sequence). V gave up 5 bases and J gave up 5 bases, with 18 bases separating them. CDR3 in DNA: TGTGCCAGCAGTCCTTCCAGGGTAGTTCGGACTGAAGCTTTCTTT. Amino acid sequence: CASSPSRVVRTEAFF.

This clonotype was picked up many times. V usage is TRBV11-1 and J usage is TRBJ1-2, with TRBD1 matching 8 bases. Germline V gene sequence: CDR1 SGHAT, CDR2 FQDESV (reference sequence). This CDR3 contains 19 residues. V lost 4 bases and J lost 5; bases outside the gene matches: 21. This CDR3 is CASSSSNPRTGTGTYGYTF. The CDR3 DNA is TGTGCCAGCAGCTCCAGCAACCCCCGCACCGGGACAGGAACTTATGGCTACACCTTC.

This clonotype appeared a few times. The rearrangement joins TRBV6-5 to TRBJ2-1, with TRBD2 matching 14 bases. The germline V gene encodes CDR1 MNHEY and CDR2 SVGAGI. The CDR3 extends over 16 amino acids. Germline trimming cut 6 bases from V and 4 bases from J; bases unmatched to any gene: 5. CDR3 sequence (DNA): TGTGCCAGCAGCTTGACTAGCGGGGGGGTTTACAATGAGCAGTTCTTC. Translation gives CASSLTSGGVYNEQFF.

With regard to this clonotype: The junction shows a germline mismatch at one end, possibly a read error. The chain uses TRBV28 and TRBJ1-5, with D unresolved. The CDR3 extends over 17 amino acids. Germline-derived CDR1 and CDR2 are MDHEN and SYDVKM. The CDR3 bases are TGTGCCAGCAGTTTTGATTACGGAGGTTCCAGCAATCAGGCCCAGCATTTT. Translation: CASSFDYGGSSNQAQHF. The variable domain in full, completed from reference TRBV28 and TRBJ1-5, reads DVKVTQSSRYLVKRTGEKVFLECVQDMDHENMFWYRQDPGLGLRLIYFSYDVKMKEKGDIPEGYSVSREKKERFSLILESASTNQTSMYLCASSFDYGGSSNQAQHFGDGTRLSIL.

J is TRBJ1-2 and V is TRBV15; D perhaps matches TRBD1 (6 bases). Germline CDR1 reads LNHNV; CDR2 reads YYDKDF (reference sequence). CDR3 size: 14 residues. With 1 base removed from V and 3 bases from J, the gap between germline ends came to 9 bases. The CDR3 DNA follows: TGTGCCACCAGCAGAGGGGGGGCAGACTATGGCTACACCTTC. Amino acid sequence: CATSRGGADYGYTF.

The chain recombines TRBV6-5 with TRBJ2-7; D is unclear. Germline CDR1 reads MNHEY; CDR2 reads SVGAGI. Trimming pared 10 bases from V and 5 bases from J, leaving 6 bases between. The CDR3 loop spans 9 amino acids. CDR3 sequence: CATMHEQYF. The CDR3 nucleotides read TGTGCCACCATGCACGAGCAGTACTTC.

This clonotype was counted ten times or more. This chain links TRBV18 with TRBJ1-5; D gene uncertain. The germline CDR1 and CDR2 sequences are KGHSH and LQKENI. Trimming cost V 3 bases and J 3 bases, with 9 bases left between them. CDR3 size: 14 residues. CDR3 nucleotide sequence: TGTGCCAGCTCACCTTCAGGAGTCAATCAGCCCCAGCATTTT. This encodes CASSPSGVNQPQHF. Full variable domain (missing parts from reference TRBV18 and TRBJ1-5): NAGVMQNPRHLVRRRGQEARLRCSPMKGHSHVYWYRQLPEEGLKFMVYLQKENIIDESGMPKERFSAEFPKEGPSILRIQQVVRGDSAAYFCASSPSGVNQPQHFGDGTRLSIL.

This clonotype was seen many times. The chain recombines TRBV6-2 or TRBV6-3 with TRBJ1-1, with D possibly TRBD1 on 5 matching bases. V was cut by 6 bases and J by 1 base, with 12 bases left in between. CDR3 length: 14 residues. Germline CDR1 is MNHEY and CDR2 is SVGEGT. CDR3 coding DNA: TGTGCCAGCAGCCAGGGACGGCGGAACACTGAAGCTTTCTTT. Translated: CASSQGRRNTEAFF.

This clonotype was detected only a few times. The chain recombines TRBV6-5 with TRBJ1-1, with D perhaps TRBD1 (6 bases). Germline V CDR1 and CDR2: MNHEY, SVGAGI. This CDR3 has 12 residues. The germline V and J ends were trimmed by 6 bases and 4 bases, with 9 bases remaining between them. CDR3 coding DNA: TGTGCCAGCAGAGTGGACAGCACTGAAGCTTTCTTT. It yields the protein CASRVDSTEAFF.

The chain recombines TRBV9 with TRBJ1-6; no firm D call. CDR3 size: 13 residues. CDR1 is SGDLS, CDR2 YYNGEE, per germline. V shed 0 bases and J shed 6 bases, with 4 bases lying between them. The CDR3 is CASSVGPNSPLHF. In DNA form, the CDR3 reads TGTGCCAGCAGCGTAGGGCCTAATTCACCCCTCCACTTT. The variable domain in full, completed from reference TRBV9 and TRBJ1-6, reads DSGVTQTPKHLITATGQRVTLRCSPRSGDLSVYWYQQSLDQGLQFLIQYYNGEERAKGNILERFSAQQFPDLHSELNLSSLELGDSALYFCASSVGPNSPLHFGNGTRLTVT.

This clonotype was counted only a few times. The CDR3 DNA reads as TGTGCCAGTACTAGGACCGAATATAATTCACCCCTCCACTTT. It specifies CASTRTEYNSPLHF. The chain has TRBV19 and TRBJ1-6; D call uncertain. Trimming removed 7 bases at V and 4 bases at J, with 11 bases between. There are 14 residues in the CDR3. CDR1 LNHDA and CDR2 SQIVND come from the germline V gene (reference sequence).